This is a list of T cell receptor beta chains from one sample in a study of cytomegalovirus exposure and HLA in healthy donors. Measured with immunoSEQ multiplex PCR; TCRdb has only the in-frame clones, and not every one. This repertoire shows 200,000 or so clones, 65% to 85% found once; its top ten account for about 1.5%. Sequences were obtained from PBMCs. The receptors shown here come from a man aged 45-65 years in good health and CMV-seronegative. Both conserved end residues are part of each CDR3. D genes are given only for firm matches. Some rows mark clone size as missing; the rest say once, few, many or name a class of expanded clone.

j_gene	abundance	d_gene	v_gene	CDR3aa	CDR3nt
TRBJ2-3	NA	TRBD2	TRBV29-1	CSVGGTSGSDTQYF	TGCAGCGTTGGGGGGACTAGCGGGAGTGATACGCAGTATTTT
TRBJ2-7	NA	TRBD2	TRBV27	CASSAAGTSRIYEQYF	TGTGCCAGCAGTGCGGCCGGGACTAGCAGAATATACGAGCAGTACTTC
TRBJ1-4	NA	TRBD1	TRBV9	CASSGTGGHEKLFF	TGTGCCAGCAGCGGGACAGGGGGCCACGAAAAACTGTTTTTT
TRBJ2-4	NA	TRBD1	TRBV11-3	CASSMDRADTKNIQYF	TGTGCCAGCAGCATGGACAGGGCGGATACCAAAAACATTCAGTACTTC
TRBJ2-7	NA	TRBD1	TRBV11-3	CASSHSGGYEQYF	TGTGCCAGCAGCCATTCAGGGGGCTACGAGCAGTACTTC
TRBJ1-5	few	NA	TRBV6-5	CASSYSQGSDQPQHF	TGTGCCAGCAGTTACTCTCAGGGGAGCGATCAGCCCCAGCATTTT
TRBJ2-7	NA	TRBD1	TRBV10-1	CASSGGGTGESEQYF	TGCGCCAGCAGTGGAGGGGGGACAGGGGAAAGCGAGCAGTACTTC
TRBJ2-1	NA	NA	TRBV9	CASSVGGTGLATLNEQFF	TGTGCCAGCAGCGTAGGGGGCACGGGACTTGCGACTCTCAATGAGCAGTTCTTC
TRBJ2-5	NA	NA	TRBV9	CASSVAGRGGETQYF	TGTGCCAGCAGCGTAGCCGGGCGGGGCGGGGAGACCCAGTACTTC
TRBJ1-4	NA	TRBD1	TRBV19	CASSPATGFATNEKLFF	TGTGCCAGTAGTCCAGCGACAGGGTTTGCAACTAATGAAAAACTGTTTTTT
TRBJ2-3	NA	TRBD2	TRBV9	CAGRTGLAVDTQYF	TGTGCCGGCAGGACCGGACTAGCGGTAGATACGCAGTATTTT
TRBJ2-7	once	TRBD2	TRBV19	CASSRGLVGSTDEQYF	TGTGCCAGTAGTAGAGGACTAGTAGGGTCAACTGACGAGCAGTACTTC
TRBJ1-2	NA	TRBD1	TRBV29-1	CSVDGDDRGDGYTF	TGCAGCGTTGATGGCGACGACAGGGGGGATGGCTACACCTTC
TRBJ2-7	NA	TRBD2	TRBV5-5	CASTRELAAYEQYF	TGTGCCAGCACTAGGGAACTAGCGGCCTACGAGCAGTACTTC
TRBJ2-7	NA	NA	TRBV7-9	CASSVSGEAPYEQYF	TGTGCCAGCAGCGTTTCGGGGGAGGCCCCCTACGAGCAGTACTTC
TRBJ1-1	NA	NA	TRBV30	CAWWGGVRGEAFF	TGTGCCTGGTGGGGCGGGGTCCGCGGTGAAGCTTTCTTT
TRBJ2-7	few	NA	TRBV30	CAWTGNRSSRSSYEQYF	TGTGCCTGGACCGGTAACCGATCTAGCAGGAGCTCCTACGAGCAGTACTTC
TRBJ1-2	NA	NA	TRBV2	CASSRQLNYGYTF	TGTGCCAGCAGTCGACAGTTAAACTATGGCTACACCTTC
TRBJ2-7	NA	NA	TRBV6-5	CASSYRQLYEQYF	TGTGCCAGCAGTTATAGACAGCTCTACGAGCAGTACTTC
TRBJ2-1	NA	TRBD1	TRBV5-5	CASSLQGASYNEQFF	TGTGCCAGCAGCTTACAGGGGGCCTCCTACAATGAGCAGTTCTTC
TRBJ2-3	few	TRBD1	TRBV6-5	CASSWGQGATDTQYF	TGTGCCAGCAGTTGGGGACAGGGGGCAACAGATACGCAGTATTTT
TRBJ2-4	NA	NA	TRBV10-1	CASSEPGQGRNIQYF	TGCGCCAGCAGTGAACCAGGGCAAGGTCGAAACATTCAGTACTTC
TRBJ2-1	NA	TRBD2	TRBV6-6	CASSYGTINEQFF	TGTGCCAGCAGTTACGGGACTATCAATGAGCAGTTCTTC
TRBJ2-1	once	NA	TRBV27	CASSFYGGYNEQFF	TGTGCCAGCAGTTTCTACGGGGGTTACAATGAGCAGTTCTTC
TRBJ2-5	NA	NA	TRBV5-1	CASSQQGWQETQYF	TGCGCCAGCAGCCAACAGGGTTGGCAAGAGACCCAGTACTTC
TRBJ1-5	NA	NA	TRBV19	CASRSGSGSSNQPQHF	TGTGCCAGTAGATCGGGAAGCGGCAGTAGCAATCAGCCCCAGCATTTT
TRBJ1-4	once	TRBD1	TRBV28	CASSRSETGGLNEKLFF	TGTGCCAGCAGTCGCTCTGAGACAGGGGGCCTTAATGAAAAACTGTTTTTT
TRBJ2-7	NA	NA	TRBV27	CASSRIGVNEQYF	TGTGCCAGCAGCCGGATCGGGGTCAACGAGCAGTACTTC
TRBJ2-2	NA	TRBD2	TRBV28	CASSSGSGRNTGELFF	TGTGCCAGCAGTTCGGGTAGCGGGAGGAACACCGGGGAGCTGTTTTTT
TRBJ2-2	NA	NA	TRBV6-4	CASSEDYVGPGELFF	TGTGCCAGCAGTGAAGACTACGTAGGGCCTGGGGAGCTGTTTTTT
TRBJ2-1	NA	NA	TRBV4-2	CASSHIAAPGNEQFF	TGTGCCAGCAGCCACATAGCGGCCCCGGGGAATGAGCAGTTCTTC
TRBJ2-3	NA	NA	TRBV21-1	CASSIMFLNGGGVTDTQYF	TGTGCCAGCAGCATTATGTTCCTTAATGGAGGTGGGGTTACAGATACGCAGTATTTT
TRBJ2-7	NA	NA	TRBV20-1	CSARGTYEQYF	TGCAGTGCTAGAGGAACTTACGAGCAGTACTTC
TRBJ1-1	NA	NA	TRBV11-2	CASSFQGWGTEAFF	TGTGCCAGCAGCTTCCAGGGGTGGGGGACTGAAGCTTTCTTT
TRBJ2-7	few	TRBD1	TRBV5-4	CASSSTLGTGSYEQYF	TGTGCCAGCAGCTCAACCCTGGGGACAGGGTCCTACGAGCAGTACTTC
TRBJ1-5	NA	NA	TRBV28	CASSLLPQRGNQPQHF	TGTGCCAGCAGTTTATTACCCCAACGAGGCAATCAGCCCCAGCATTTT
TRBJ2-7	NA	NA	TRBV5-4	CASSRAGLGAYEQYF	TGTGCCAGCAGCCGTGCCGGCCTAGGGGCCTACGAGCAGTACTTC
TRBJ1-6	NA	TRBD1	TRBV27	CASSNRGGNSPLHF	TGTGCCAGCAGCAACAGGGGTGGCAATTCACCCCTCCACTTT
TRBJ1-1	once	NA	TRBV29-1	CSVENPAGRGAEAFF	TGCAGCGTTGAGAACCCCGCGGGACGCGGCGCTGAAGCTTTCTTT
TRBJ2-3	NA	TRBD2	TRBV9	CASSVLAGVVMGDTQYF	TGTGCCAGCAGCGTACTAGCGGGAGTCGTAATGGGAGATACGCAGTATTTT
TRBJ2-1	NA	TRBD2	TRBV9	CASSAGGGSYNEQFF	TGTGCCAGCAGCGCCGGGGGGGGCTCCTACAATGAGCAGTTCTTC
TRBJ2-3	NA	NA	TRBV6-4	CASSESSTDTQYF	TGTGCCAGCAGTGAGAGTAGCACAGATACGCAGTATTTT
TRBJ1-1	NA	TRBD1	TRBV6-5	CASRTQGDTEAFF	TGTGCCAGCAGAACACAGGGGGACACTGAAGCTTTCTTT